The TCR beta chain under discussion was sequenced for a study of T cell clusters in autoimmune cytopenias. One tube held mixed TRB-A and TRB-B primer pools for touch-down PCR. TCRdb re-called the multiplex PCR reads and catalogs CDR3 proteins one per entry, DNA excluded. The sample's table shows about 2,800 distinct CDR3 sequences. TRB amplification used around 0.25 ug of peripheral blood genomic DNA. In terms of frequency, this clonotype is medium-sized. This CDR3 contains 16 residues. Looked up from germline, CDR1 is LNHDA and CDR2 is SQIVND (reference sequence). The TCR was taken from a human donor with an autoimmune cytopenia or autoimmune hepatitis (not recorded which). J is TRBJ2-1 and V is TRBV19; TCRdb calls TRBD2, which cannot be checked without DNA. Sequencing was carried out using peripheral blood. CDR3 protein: CASTPLAGGSYNEQFF.